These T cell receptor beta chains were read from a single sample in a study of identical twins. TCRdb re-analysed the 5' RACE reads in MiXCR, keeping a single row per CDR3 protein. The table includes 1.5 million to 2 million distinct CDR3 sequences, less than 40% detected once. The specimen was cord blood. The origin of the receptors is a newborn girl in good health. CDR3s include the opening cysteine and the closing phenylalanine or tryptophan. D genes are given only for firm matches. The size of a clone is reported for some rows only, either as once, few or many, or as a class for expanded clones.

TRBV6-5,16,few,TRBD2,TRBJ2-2,TGTGCCAGCTTATTGACTAGCGGGGCGAACACCGGGGAGCTGTTTTTT,CASLLTSGANTGELFF
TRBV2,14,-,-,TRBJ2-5,TGTGCCAGCAGTGAAAAGCTTGTCCGAGAGACCCTGTACTTC,CASSEKLVRETLYF
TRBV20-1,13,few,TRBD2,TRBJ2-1,TGCAGTGCTAGAGATCTGCGACTAGCGGAGCGGTTCTTC,CSARDLRLAERFF
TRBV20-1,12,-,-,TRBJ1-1,TGCAGTGCTAGATTTGGGAACACTGAAGCTTTCTTT,CSARFGNTEAFF
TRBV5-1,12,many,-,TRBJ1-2,TGCGCCAGCAGCTTGGCCTCGGATGGCTACACCTTC,CASSLASDGYTF
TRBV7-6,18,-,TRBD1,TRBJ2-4,TGTGCCAGCAGCTTAGAGGTGACAGGGCCTCGGGCCAAAAACATTCAGTACTTC,CASSLEVTGPRAKNIQYF
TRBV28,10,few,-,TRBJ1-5,TGTGCCAGCATCGTCCAGCCCCAGCATTTT,CASIVQPQHF
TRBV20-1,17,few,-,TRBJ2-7,TGCAGTGCTCTCGAGGACGGAGGGGCTGTTTACGGAGACGAGCAGTACTTC,CSALEDGGAVYGDEQYF
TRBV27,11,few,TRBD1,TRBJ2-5,TGTGCCAGCGGCCAGGGGGAAGAGCAGTACTTC,CASGQGEEQYF
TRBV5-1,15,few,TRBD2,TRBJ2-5,TGCGCCAGCAGCTTGGGACTAGCGATCCACGAGCAGCAGTACTTC,CASSLGLAIHEQQYF
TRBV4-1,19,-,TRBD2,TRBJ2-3,TGCGCCAGCAGGGGGTTAGCGGGGGGGCCGGGTATCCGCACAGATACGCAGTATTTT,CASRGLAGGPGIRTDTQYF
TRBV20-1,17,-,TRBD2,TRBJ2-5,TGCAGTGCTAGTTGGGGACATAGCGGGGAGTACCAAGAGACCCAGTACTTC,CSASWGHSGEYQETQYF
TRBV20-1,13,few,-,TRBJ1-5,TGCAGTCCCCGGCAACAGGGAAATCAGCCCCAGCATTTT,CSPRQQGNQPQHF
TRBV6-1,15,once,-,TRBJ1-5,TGTGCCAGCAGTGAACCATATCGGGACAATCAGCCCCAGCATTTT,CASSEPYRDNQPQHF
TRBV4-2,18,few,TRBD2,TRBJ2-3,TGTGCCAGCAGCCAAGGAATGTCTAGCGGGGGTAGTAGAGATACGCAGTATTTT,CASSQGMSSGGSRDTQYF
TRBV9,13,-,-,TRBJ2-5,TGTGCCAGCAGCGTAGCCATAGAAGAGACCCAGTACTTC,CASSVAIEETQYF
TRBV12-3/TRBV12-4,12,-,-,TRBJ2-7,TGTGCCAGCAGCCCCAATCCGGGGACCCGGTACTTC,CASSPNPGTRYF
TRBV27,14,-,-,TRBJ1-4,TGTGCCAGCAGTTACCAGGCAACTAATGAAAAACTGTTTTTT,CASSYQATNEKLFF
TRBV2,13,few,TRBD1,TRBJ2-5,TGTGCCAGCAGGAGGGGGCTTGGGGAGACCCAGTACTTC,CASRRGLGETQYF
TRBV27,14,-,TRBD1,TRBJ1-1,TGTGCCAGCAGTGACAGGGGAGGTGGCACTGAAGCTTTCTTT,CASSDRGGGTEAFF
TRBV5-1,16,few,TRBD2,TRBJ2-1,TGCGCCAGCAGCTTGAGGACTAGCGAACCCTACAATGAGCAGTTCTTC,CASSLRTSEPYNEQFF